The T cell receptor (beta chain) described here comes from a study of control samples from healthy donors and cancer patients. This clone was detected only once. This table comes from immunoSEQ multiplex PCR, and its TCRdb copy is limited to in-frame clones, with some not included. Of some 250,000 clones in the sample, over 70% were seen once. The source of this sequence is a woman aged 55-69 years with lung cancer. Sequencing used PBMCs.

CDR3 DNA: TGTGCCAGCAACCCTGGCGCAGGGGGCGCAGGAGAGACCCAGTACTTC. This encodes CASNPGAGGAGETQYF. This chain joins TRBV9 and TRBJ2-5; 8 bases match TRBD1. V lost 6 bases, J lost 4 bases, and 14 bases stayed unmatched. The CDR3 is 16 amino acids. Germline-derived CDR1 and CDR2 are SGDLS and YYNGEE.